This record covers a single TCR beta chain. The antigen remains undetermined. The data were obtained in a study of T cells in localized non-small cell lung cancer. Some clones are missing from TCRdb's copy, which holds only in-frame ones; the method was immunoSEQ multiplex PCR. Of tens of thousands of clones in the sample, approximately 91% were seen once. The study's findings and limits: Tumor showed lower T cell clonality than uninvolved adjacent lung, where it was highest. Sequencing was limited to one tumor region, leaving the possibility of heterogeneity open. With higher T cell density in blood came longer overall survival. Appearing in adjacent lung were a median about 60 of the top 100 tumor clones.

The CDR3 sequence is 15 residues long. Germline CDR1 MNHEY, CDR2 SMNVEV (reference sequence). V dropped 3 bases and J dropped 1 base, with 12 bases sitting between them. The rearrangement joins TRBV27 to TRBJ1-1; D gene unclear. The source material was peripheral blood, sampled before any cancer treatment. This TCR was sampled from a woman aged 40-69 years with stage I lung adenocarcinoma. The CDR3 protein is CASSFSTEANTEAFF. The CDR3 bases are TGTGCCAGCAGTTTTTCGACGGAAGCGAACACTGAAGCTTTCTTT.